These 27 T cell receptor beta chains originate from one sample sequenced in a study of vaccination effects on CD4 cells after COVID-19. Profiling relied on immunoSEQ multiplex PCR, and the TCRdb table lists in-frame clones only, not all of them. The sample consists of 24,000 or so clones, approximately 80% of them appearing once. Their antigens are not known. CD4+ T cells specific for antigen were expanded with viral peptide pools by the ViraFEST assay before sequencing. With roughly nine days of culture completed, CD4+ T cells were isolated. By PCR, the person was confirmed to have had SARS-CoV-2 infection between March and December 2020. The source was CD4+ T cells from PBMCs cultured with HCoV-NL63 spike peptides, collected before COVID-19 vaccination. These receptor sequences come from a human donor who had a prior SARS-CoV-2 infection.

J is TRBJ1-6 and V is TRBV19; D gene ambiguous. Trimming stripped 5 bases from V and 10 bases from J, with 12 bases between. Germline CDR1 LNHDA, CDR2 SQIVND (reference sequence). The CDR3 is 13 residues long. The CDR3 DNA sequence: TGTGCCAGTAGTCCCAATGGTCAATCACCCCTCCACTTT. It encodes CASSPNGQSPLHF.

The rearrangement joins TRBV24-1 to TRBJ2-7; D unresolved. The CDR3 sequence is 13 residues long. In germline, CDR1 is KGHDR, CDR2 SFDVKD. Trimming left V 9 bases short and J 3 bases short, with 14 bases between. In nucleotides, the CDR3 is TGTGCCACCCAGGATTCGCGAAACTACGAGCAGTACTTC. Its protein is CATQDSRNYEQYF.

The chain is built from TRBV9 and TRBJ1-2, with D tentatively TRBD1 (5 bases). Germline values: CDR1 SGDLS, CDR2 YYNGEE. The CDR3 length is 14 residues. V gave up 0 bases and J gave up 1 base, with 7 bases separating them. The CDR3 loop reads CASSVEGSNYGYTF. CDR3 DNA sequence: TGTGCCAGCAGCGTAGAGGGGAGTAACTATGGCTACACCTTC.

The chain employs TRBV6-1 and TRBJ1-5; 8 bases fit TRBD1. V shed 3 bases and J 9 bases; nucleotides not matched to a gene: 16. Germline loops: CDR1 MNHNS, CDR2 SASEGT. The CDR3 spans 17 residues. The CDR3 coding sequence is TGTGCCAGCAGTGATCGGCCTGGACAGGGTAATATCCGGCCCCAGCATTTT. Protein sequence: CASSDRPGQGNIRPQHF.

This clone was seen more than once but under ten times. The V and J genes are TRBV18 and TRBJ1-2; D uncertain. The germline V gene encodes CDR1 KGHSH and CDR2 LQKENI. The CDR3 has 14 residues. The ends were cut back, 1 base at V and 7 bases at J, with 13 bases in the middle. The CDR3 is CASSPLGGSRGYTF. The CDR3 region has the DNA TGTGCCAGCTCACCACTGGGAGGGAGCCGTGGCTACACCTTC.

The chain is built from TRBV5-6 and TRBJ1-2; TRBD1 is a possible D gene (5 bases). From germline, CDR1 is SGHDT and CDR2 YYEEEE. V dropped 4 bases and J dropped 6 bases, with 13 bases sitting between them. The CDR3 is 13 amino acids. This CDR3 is CASSRLGPDGYTF. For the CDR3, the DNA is TGTGCCAGCAGCCGACTGGGGCCAGATGGCTACACCTTC.

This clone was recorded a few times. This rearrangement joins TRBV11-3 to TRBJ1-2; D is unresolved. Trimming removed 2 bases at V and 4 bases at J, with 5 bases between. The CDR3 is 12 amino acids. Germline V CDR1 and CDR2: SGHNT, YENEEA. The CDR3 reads CASSLYGYGYTF. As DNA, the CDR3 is TGTGCCAGCAGCTTATATGGCTATGGCTACACCTTC.

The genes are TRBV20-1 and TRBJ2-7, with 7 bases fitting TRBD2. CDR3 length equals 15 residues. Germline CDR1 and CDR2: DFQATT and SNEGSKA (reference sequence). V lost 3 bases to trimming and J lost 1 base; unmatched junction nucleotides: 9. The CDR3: CSASPRLANSYEQYF. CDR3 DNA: TGCAGTGCTAGTCCGCGACTAGCAAATTCCTACGAGCAGTACTTC.

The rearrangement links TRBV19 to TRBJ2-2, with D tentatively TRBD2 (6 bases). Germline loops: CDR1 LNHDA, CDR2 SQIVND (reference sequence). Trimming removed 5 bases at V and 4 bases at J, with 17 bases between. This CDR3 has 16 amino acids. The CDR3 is CASSPMGGGITGELFF. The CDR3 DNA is TGTGCCAGTAGTCCTATGGGAGGCGGAATCACCGGGGAGCTGTTTTTT.

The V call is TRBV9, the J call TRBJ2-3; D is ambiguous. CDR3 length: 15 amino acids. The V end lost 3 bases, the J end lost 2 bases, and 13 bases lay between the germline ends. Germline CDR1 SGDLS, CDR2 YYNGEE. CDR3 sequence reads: CASSAFERTTDTQYF. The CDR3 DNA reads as TGTGCCAGCAGCGCTTTCGAGAGAACCACAGATACGCAGTATTTT.

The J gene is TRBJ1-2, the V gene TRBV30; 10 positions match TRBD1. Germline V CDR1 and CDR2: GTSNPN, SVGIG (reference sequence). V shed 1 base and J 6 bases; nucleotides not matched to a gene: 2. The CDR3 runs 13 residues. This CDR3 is CAWSGGTGDGYTF. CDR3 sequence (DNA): TGTGCCTGGAGTGGTGGGACAGGGGATGGCTACACCTTC.

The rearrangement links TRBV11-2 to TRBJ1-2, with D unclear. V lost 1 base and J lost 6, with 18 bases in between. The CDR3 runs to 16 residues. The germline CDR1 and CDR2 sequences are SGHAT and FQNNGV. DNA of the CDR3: TGTGCCAGCAGCTTAGCAGAGGGTGTTGTCCCGAATGGCTACACCTTC. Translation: CASSLAEGVVPNGYTF.

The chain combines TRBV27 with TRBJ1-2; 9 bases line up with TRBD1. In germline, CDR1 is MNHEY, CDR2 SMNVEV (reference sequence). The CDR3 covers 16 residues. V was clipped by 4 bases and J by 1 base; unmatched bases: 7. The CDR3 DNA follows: TGTGCCAGCAGTTCTACAGGGGGCTTTGGTAACTATGGCTACACCTTC. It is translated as CASSSTGGFGNYGYTF.

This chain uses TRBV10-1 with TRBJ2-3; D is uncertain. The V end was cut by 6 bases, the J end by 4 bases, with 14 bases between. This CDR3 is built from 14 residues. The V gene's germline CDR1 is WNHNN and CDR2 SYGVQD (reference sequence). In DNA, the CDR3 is TGCGCCAGCAGCTTCCAACTTGGCGCAGATACGCAGTATTTT. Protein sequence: CASSFQLGADTQYF.

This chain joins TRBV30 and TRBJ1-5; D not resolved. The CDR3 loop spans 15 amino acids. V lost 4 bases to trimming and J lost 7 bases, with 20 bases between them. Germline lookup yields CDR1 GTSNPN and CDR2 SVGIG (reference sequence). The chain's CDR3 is CAWNDGVSGNQPQHF. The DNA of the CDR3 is TGTGCCTGGAATGACGGTGTTTCTGGTAACCAGCCCCAGCATTTT.

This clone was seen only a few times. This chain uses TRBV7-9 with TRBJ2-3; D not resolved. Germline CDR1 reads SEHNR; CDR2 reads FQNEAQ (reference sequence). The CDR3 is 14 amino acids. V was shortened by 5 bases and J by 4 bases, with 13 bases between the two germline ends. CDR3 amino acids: CASSPNLRADTQYF. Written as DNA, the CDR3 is TGTGCCAGCAGCCCGAACCTACGCGCAGATACGCAGTATTTT.

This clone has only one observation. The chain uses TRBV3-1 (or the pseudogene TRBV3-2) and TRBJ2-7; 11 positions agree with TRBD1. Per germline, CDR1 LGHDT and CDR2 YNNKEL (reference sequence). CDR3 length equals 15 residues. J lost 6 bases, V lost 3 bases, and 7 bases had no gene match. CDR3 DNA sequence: TGTGCCAGCAGCCATCCGGGACAGGGGGGAACCGAGCAGTACTTC. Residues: CASSHPGQGGTEQYF.

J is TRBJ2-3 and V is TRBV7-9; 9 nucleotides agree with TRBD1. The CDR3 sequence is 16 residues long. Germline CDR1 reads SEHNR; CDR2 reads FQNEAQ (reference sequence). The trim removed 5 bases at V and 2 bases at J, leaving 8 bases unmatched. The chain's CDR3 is CASSPLWTGATDTQYF. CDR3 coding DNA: TGTGCCAGCAGCCCACTTTGGACAGGGGCCACAGATACGCAGTATTTT.

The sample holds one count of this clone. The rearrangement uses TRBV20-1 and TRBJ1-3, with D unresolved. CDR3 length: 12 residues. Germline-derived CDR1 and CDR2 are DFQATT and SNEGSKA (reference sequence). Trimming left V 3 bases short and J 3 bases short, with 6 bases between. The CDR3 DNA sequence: TGCAGTGCTAGTTATGTTGGAAACACCATATATTTT. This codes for CSASYVGNTIYF.

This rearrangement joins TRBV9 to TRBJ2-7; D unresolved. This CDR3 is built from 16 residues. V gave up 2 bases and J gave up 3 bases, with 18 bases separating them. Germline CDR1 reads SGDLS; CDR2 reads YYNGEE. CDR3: CASSVVPDPSSYEQYF. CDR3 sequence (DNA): TGTGCCAGCAGCGTTGTTCCGGACCCATCCAGCTACGAGCAGTACTTC.

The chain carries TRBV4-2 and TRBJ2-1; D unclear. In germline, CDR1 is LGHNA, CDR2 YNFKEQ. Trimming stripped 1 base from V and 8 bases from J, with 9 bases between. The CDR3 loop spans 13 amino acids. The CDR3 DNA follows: TGTGCCAGCAGCCAAGTACAAGTAGATGAGCAGTTCTTC. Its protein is CASSQVQVDEQFF.

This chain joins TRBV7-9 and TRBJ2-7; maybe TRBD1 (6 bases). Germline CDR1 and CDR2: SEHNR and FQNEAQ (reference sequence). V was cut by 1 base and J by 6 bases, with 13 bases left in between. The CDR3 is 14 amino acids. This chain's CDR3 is CASSLGVLGAEQYF. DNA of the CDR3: TGTGCCAGCAGCTTAGGTGTCTTGGGGGCCGAGCAGTACTTC.

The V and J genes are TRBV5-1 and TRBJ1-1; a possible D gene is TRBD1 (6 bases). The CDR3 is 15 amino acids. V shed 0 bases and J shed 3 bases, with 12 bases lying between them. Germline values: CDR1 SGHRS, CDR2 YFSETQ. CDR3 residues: CASSLAGAGDTEAFF. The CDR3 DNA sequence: TGCGCCAGCAGCTTGGCCGGGGCAGGGGACACTGAAGCTTTCTTT.

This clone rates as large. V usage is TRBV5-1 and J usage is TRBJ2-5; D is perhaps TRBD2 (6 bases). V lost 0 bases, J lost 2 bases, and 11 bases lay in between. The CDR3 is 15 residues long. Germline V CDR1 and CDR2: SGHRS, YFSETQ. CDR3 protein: CASSLDAGPQETQYF. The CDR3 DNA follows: TGCGCCAGCAGCTTGGATGCGGGGCCGCAAGAGACCCAGTACTTC.

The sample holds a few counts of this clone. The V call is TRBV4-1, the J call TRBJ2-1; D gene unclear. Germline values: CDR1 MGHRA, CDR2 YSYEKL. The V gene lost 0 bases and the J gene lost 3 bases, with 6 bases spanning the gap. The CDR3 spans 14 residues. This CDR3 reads CASSQDKVYNEQFF. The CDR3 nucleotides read TGCGCCAGCAGCCAAGATAAGGTCTACAATGAGCAGTTCTTC.

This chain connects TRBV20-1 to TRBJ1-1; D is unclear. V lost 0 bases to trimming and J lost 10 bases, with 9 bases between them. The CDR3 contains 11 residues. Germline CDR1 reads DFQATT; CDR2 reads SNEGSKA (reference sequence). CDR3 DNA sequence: TGCAGTGCTAGAGATTTCCGACGAGCTTTCTTT. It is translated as CSARDFRRAFF.

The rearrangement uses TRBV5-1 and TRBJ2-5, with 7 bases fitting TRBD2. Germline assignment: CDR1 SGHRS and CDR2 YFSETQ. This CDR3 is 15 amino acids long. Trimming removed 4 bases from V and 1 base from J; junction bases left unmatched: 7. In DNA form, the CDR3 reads TGCGCCAGCAGCGCTGGGACTATGATCCAAGAGACCCAGTACTTC. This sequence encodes CASSAGTMIQETQYF.